A single sample gave rise to the 9 T cell receptor beta chains below, sequenced in a study of T cell repertoires in cytomegalovirus infection. TCRdb reanalysed the reads using MiXCR and keeps one entry per CDR3 protein. Among fewer than 950,000 distinct CDR3 sequences listed, approximately 30% were seen once. Their recognized antigens are unknown. The sequenced sample was cultured CD8+ T cells from PBMCs, obtained from culture after CMV antigen stimulation. These receptors originate from a human donor in good health (CMV status not recorded). Some clones in this sample may be carry-over from other donors' samples.

The chain combines TRBV19 with TRBJ1-2; 7 positions agree with TRBD1. The CDR3 runs 20 residues. V shed 7 bases and J 3 bases; nucleotides not matched to a gene: 26. Germline V CDR1 and CDR2: LNHDA, SQIVND (reference sequence). This chain's CDR3 is CASNRAVGLGTVGGDYGYTF. The CDR3 bases are TGTGCCAGTAACAGGGCCGTTGGCCTAGGGACAGTCGGTGGAGACTATGGCTACACCTTC. Complete variable domain (other parts from reference TRBV19 and TRBJ1-2): DGGITQSPKYLFRKEGQNVTLSCEQNLNHDAMYWYRQDPGQGLRLIYYSQIVNDFQKGDIAEGYSVSREKKESFPLTVTSAQKNPTAFYLCASNRAVGLGTVGGDYGYTFGSGTRLTVV.

This chain links TRBV12-5 with TRBJ1-1; 10 bases map to TRBD1. Germline values: CDR1 LGHNT, CDR2 FRNRAP. V dropped 0 bases and J dropped 6; count of bases not matched to a gene: 7. This CDR3 region has 16 residues. The CDR3 bases are TGTGCTAGTGGTTTGGTACTCGGGACAGGGGACGCTGAAGCTTTCTTT. Translating it yields CASGLVLGTGDAEAFF.

Note on this clonotype: The junction departs from the called germline gene at one end, perhaps through a read error. The J gene is TRBJ2-2, the V gene TRBV7-7; 7 bases align to TRBD1. CDR3 size: 16 residues. Germline V gene sequence: CDR1 SSHAT, CDR2 FNYEAQ (reference sequence). The CDR3 protein is CASSLYGTANTGELFF. The CDR3 DNA reads as TGTGCTAGCAGCTTATACGGGACAGCGAACACCGGGGAGCTGTTTTTT.

The V call is TRBV29-1, the J call TRBJ1-1, with TRBD1 as a possible D gene (5 bases). V dropped 8 bases and J dropped 13 bases, with 23 bases sitting between them. Germline lookup yields CDR1 SQVTM and CDR2 ANQGSEA. This CDR3 spans 12 amino acids. The CDR3 DNA sequence: TGCAGCTTCTATCCGGGACCCCTTGGTTTTTTCTTT. Protein sequence: CSFYPGPLGFFF.

This clonotype showed up just a few times. This rearrangement joins TRBV4-3 to TRBJ1-3, with TRBD1 identical over 9 bases. After removal of 1 base from V and 6 bases from J, the junction contained 7 bases not matched to a gene. This CDR3 comprises 16 residues. CDR1 is LGHNA, CDR2 YSLEER, per germline. The CDR3 reads CASSQGYRGQSNTIYF. The CDR3 DNA is TGCGCCAGCAGCCAAGGTTACAGGGGGCAATCAAACACCATATATTTT.

This clonotype has at least ten counts. The rearrangement uses TRBV7-2 and TRBJ2-2; TRBD2 might be the D (6 bases). The ends were cut back, 4 bases at V and 2 bases at J, with 11 bases in the middle. CDR1 and CDR2 (germline): SGHTA, FQGNSA. This CDR3 is built from 15 residues. This chain's CDR3 is CASSSGTLNTGELFF. CDR3 DNA: TGTGCCAGCAGCTCCGGGACTCTTAACACCGGGGAGCTGTTTTTT.

This chain joins TRBV7-9 and TRBJ2-5; 7 bases align to TRBD2. The junction had 6 bases not matched to a gene; V was cut back by 3 bases and J by 2 bases. CDR1 is SEHNR and CDR2 is FQNEAQ in the germline V gene (reference sequence). The CDR3 sequence is 15 residues long. The CDR3 loop is CASSFPEGGQETQYF. DNA for the CDR3: TGTGCCAGCAGCTTCCCGGAGGGAGGGCAAGAGACCCAGTACTTC.

V and J are TRBV19 and TRBJ2-2; 9 bases fit TRBD2. With V trimmed by 4 bases and J by 0 bases, 9 bases remained unmatched. Germline V gene sequence: CDR1 LNHDA, CDR2 SQIVND (reference sequence). The CDR3 is 18 residues long. As DNA, the CDR3 is TGTGCCAGTAGTACCTTAAGCGCGGGGGGGACGAACACCGGGGAGCTGTTTTTT. Its protein is CASSTLSAGGTNTGELFF.

This chain links TRBV29-1 with TRBJ2-1, with a tentative D call TRBD1 (5 bases). V was pared by 8 bases and J by 8 bases, with 25 bases between. This CDR3 has 15 residues. Per germline, CDR1 SQVTM and CDR2 ANQGSEA. The CDR3 is CSSTGRTGNFYEQFF. Here the CDR3 DNA reads TGCAGCTCAACCGGTAGAACAGGAAATTTTTATGAGCAGTTCTTC.